These 24 T cell receptor beta chains were sequenced from one sample in a study of beta chain features in type 1 diabetes. Study-level results: TCRB CDR3 length was moderately but significantly reduced in all four CD4+ subsets of Type 1 diabetes patients.

Their antigen targets remain unknown. Expressed TCRB transcripts were sequenced, since all the RNA that had been isolated was reverse transcribed. Measured with immunoSEQ multiplex PCR; TCRdb has only the in-frame clones, and not every one. The repertoire has 500,000 to 850,000 clones, roughly 13% of them found once; the top ten carry 0.035% to 0.04%. The specimen was naive CD4+ T cells from blood. The source of these receptors is a man younger than 35 with type 1 diabetes.

This clone was seen only a few times. The chain is built from TRBV25-1 and TRBJ2-3; D perhaps matches TRBD2 (6 bases). Per germline, CDR1 MGHDK and CDR2 SYGVNS. The germline V and J ends were trimmed by 7 bases and 8 bases, with 19 bases remaining between them. CDR3 size: 14 residues. Here the CDR3 DNA reads TGTGCCAGCACCCAATGGGGGGAAGAAGGTACGCAGTATTTT. Amino acid sequence: CASTQWGEEGTQYF.

The genes are TRBV4-3 and TRBJ2-7; D assignment may be TRBD1 or TRBD2 (5 bases each). Trimming stripped 3 bases from V and 1 base from J, with 7 bases between. CDR3 length equals 13 residues. Germline loops: CDR1 LGHNA, CDR2 YSLEER. As DNA, the CDR3 is TGCGCCAGCAGCCAGGGGACGTCCTACGAGCAGTACTTC. Translating gives CASSQGTSYEQYF.

The chain joins TRBV29-1 to TRBJ2-3; 7 nucleotides match TRBD2. Unmatched junction bases numbered 11, after V lost 7 bases and J lost 4 bases. CDR3 length: 14 residues. Germline lookup yields CDR1 SQVTM and CDR2 ANQGSEA. CDR3 region: CSASVREFSDTQYF. For the CDR3, the DNA is TGCAGCGCCTCTGTGCGGGAGTTCTCAGATACGCAGTATTTT.

This chain connects TRBV18 to TRBJ1-2; possible D gene TRBD1, 6 bases. V was shortened by 3 bases and J by 5 bases, with 10 bases between the two germline ends. Germline V lookup: CDR1 KGHSH, CDR2 LQKENI. The CDR3 has 13 amino acids. CDR3 nucleotides: TGTGCCAGCTCACCGCCAGGGGAGTATGGCTACACCTTC. Protein sequence: CASSPPGEYGYTF.

In its sample, this clone was seen a few times. V usage is TRBV18 and J usage is TRBJ2-1, with unresolved D. Germline CDR1 and CDR2: KGHSH and LQKENI. This CDR3 spans 11 amino acids. Trimming shortened V by 1 base and J by 8 bases, and 3 bases separated the two germline ends. CDR3 in DNA: TGTGCCAGCTCACCACTGGATGAGCAGTTCTTC. It specifies CASSPLDEQFF.

This rearrangement joins TRBV5-1 to TRBJ2-5; D might be TRBD2 (5 bases). Germline CDR1 and CDR2: SGHRS and YFSETQ. CDR3 length: 14 residues. Trimming pared 0 bases from V and 3 bases from J, leaving 9 bases between. The CDR3 region has the DNA TGCGCCAGCAGCTTGGGGCGGGTTGAAGAGACCCAGTACTTC. This encodes CASSLGRVEETQYF. The full variable domain, its missing parts supplied by reference TRBV5-1 and TRBJ2-5, is KAGVTQTPRYLIKTRGQQVTLSCSPISGHRSVSWYQQTPGQGLQFLFEYFSETQRNKGNFPGRFSGRQFSNSRSEMNVSTLELGDSALYLCASSLGRVEETQYFGPGTRLLVL.

The chain employs TRBV7-2 and TRBJ2-5, with D possibly matching TRBD2 (6 bases). CDR3 length equals 17 residues. The V gene lost 2 bases and the J gene lost 9 bases, with 25 bases spanning the gap. The germline V gene has CDR1 SGHTA and CDR2 FQGNSA. In nucleotides, the CDR3 is TGTGCCAGCAGCTTAAGTTATCGTGCAGGGACTGTGGTGTCCCAGTACTTC. Protein: CASSLSYRAGTVVSQYF.

This sequence joins TRBV7-9 and TRBJ2-2, with TRBD1 identical over 8 bases. Per the germline V gene, CDR1 is SEHNR and CDR2 is FQNEAQ (reference sequence). The CDR3 loop spans 16 amino acids. The J segment lost 6 bases and the V segment lost 5 bases, leaving 11 bases of the junction unmatched. In DNA, the CDR3 is TGTGCCAGCAGCCCCGGACAGGGTGTTCAGTCCGGGGAGCTGTTTTTT. Amino acids: CASSPGQGVQSGELFF.

This clone was counted between two and nine times. The chain recombines TRBV30 with TRBJ2-7, with a tentative D call TRBD2 (6 bases). The CDR3 totals 15 residues. V was pared by 4 bases and J by 1 base, with 17 bases between. The germline V gene encodes CDR1 GTSNPN and CDR2 SVGIG (reference sequence). CDR3 in amino acids: CAWNGYREVSYEQYF. CDR3 sequence (DNA): TGTGCCTGGAATGGGTATAGGGAGGTTTCCTACGAGCAGTACTTC.

V usage is TRBV29-1 and J usage is TRBJ1-1; no firm D call. Germline CDR1 reads SQVTM; CDR2 reads ANQGSEA. Trimming removed 8 bases at V and 4 bases at J, with 17 bases between. CDR3 length: 13 amino acids. The CDR3 reads CSSQHLGSTEAFF. CDR3 DNA sequence: TGCAGCTCTCAGCACCTGGGGTCCACTGAAGCTTTCTTT.

This clone occurred a few times. V usage is TRBV2 and J usage is TRBJ1-1; the D is unclear. Between the trimmed V and J ends, which lost 5 bases and 5 bases, there was a span of 6 bases. The V gene's germline CDR1 is SNHLY and CDR2 FYNNEI. The CDR3 covers 11 residues. The CDR3 protein is CASSRETEAFF. The DNA for the CDR3 is TGTGCCAGCAGTCGGGAGACTGAAGCTTTCTTT.

V and J are TRBV30 and TRBJ1-4, with no clear D. The V gene lost 8 bases and the J gene lost 0 bases, with 13 bases spanning the gap. The CDR3 has 14 amino acids. Per the germline V gene, CDR1 is GTSNPN and CDR2 is SVGIG (reference sequence). The CDR3 protein is CAGKPSTTNEKLFF. CDR3 coding DNA: TGTGCCGGAAAACCAAGTACAACTAATGAAAAACTGTTTTTT.

In its sample, this clone was seen a few times. The chain combines TRBV30 with TRBJ1-5; no reliable D call. Trimming stripped 0 bases from V and 8 bases from J, with 8 bases between. CDR3 length equals 12 residues. Germline V lookup: CDR1 GTSNPN, CDR2 SVGIG (reference sequence). CDR3 DNA: TGTGCCTGGAGTGTCTTCATGAAGCCCCAGCATTTT. It encodes CAWSVFMKPQHF.

The CDR3 loop is CASRQGASQPQHF. CDR3 DNA: TGTGCCAGCAGACAGGGGGCGAGTCAGCCCCAGCATTTT. The chain uses TRBV28 and TRBJ1-5, with TRBD1 matching over 9 bases. V lost 6 bases and J lost 6; bases outside the gene matches: 3. Germline CDR1 reads MDHEN; CDR2 reads SYDVKM. The CDR3 spans 13 residues.

The CDR3 reads CASSAVGTGELFF. CDR3 in DNA: TGTGCCAGCAGTGCCGTTGGCACCGGGGAGCTGTTTTTT. The rearrangement uses TRBV5-4 and TRBJ2-2; the D is unclear. Germline V gene sequence: CDR1 SGHNT, CDR2 YYREEE (reference sequence). The CDR3 runs to 13 residues. The germline V and J ends were trimmed by 5 bases and 4 bases, with 9 bases remaining between them.

The chain carries TRBV29-1 and TRBJ2-1; 12 bases agree with TRBD2. This CDR3 is 13 amino acids long. Germline lookup yields CDR1 SQVTM and CDR2 ANQGSEA. The V gene end was trimmed by 0 bases and the J gene end by 12 bases; junction bases not matched to a gene: 3. The CDR3 protein is CSVEELAGGLQFF. CDR3 nucleotides: TGCAGCGTTGAAGAACTAGCGGGGGGTTTGCAGTTCTTC.

This clone has just a few counts. The chain links TRBV2 to TRBJ2-1; 7 bases line up with TRBD1. Trimming cost V 6 bases and J 7 bases; bases outside gene matches: 3. The CDR3 spans 12 residues. CDR1 and CDR2 (germline): SNHLY, FYNNEI. CDR3 protein: CASRPRGNEQFF. The CDR3 DNA sequence: TGTGCCAGCAGACCCAGGGGGAATGAGCAGTTCTTC. The full variable domain, with the rest looked up from reference TRBV2 and TRBJ2-1, is EPEVTQTPSHQVTQMGQEVILRCVPISNHLYFYWYRQILGQKVEFLVSFYNNEISEKSEIFDDQFSVERPDGSNFTLKIRSTKLEDSAMYFCASRPRGNEQFFGPGTRLTVL.

This clone showed up just a few times. The chain joins TRBV5-6 to TRBJ2-5; D possibly matches TRBD1 or TRBD2 (5 bases each). Germline CDR1 reads SGHDT; CDR2 reads YYEEEE. The CDR3 loop spans 14 amino acids. The V end lost 5 bases, the J end lost 4 bases, and 15 bases lay between the germline ends. CDR3 in DNA: TGTGCCAGCAGTCACGACAGCCGGGGAGAGACCCAGTACTTC. Encoded protein: CASSHDSRGETQYF.

This clone was seen a handful of times. The genes are TRBV4-2 and TRBJ1-1; 7 nucleotides align to TRBD1. Losses at the gene ends were 6 bases for V and 1 base for J; bases not matched to a gene: 11. CDR1 is LGHNA and CDR2 is YNFKEQ in the germline V gene. CDR3 length equals 16 residues. The CDR3 DNA reads TGTGCCAGCAGTTCGGCAGGGGGTATCGAGAACACTGAAGCTTTCTTT. Amino acids: CASSSAGGIENTEAFF.

This clone was picked up a small number of times. This chain connects TRBV29-1 to TRBJ1-2, with D maybe TRBD1 (5 bases). CDR3 length: 11 amino acids. From germline, CDR1 is SQVTM and CDR2 ANQGSEA. Trimming took 6 bases from V and 4 from J, leaving 9 bases between them. CDR3 residues: CSVGGAYGYTF. The CDR3 DNA reads as TGCAGCGTAGGTGGGGCCTATGGCTACACCTTC.

The chain carries TRBV4-3 and TRBJ1-1; perhaps TRBD1 as D (5 bases). This CDR3 comprises 15 residues. Germline V gives CDR1 LGHNA, CDR2 YSLEER. Trimming cost V 0 bases and J 3 bases, with 11 bases left between them. The CDR3 region is CASSQDAKGYTEAFF. In nucleotides, the CDR3 is TGCGCCAGCAGCCAAGATGCCAAGGGGTACACTGAAGCTTTCTTT.

Of note for this clone: Other DNA sequences in this sample translate to the same CDR3. The chain joins TRBV5-1 to TRBJ2-2; no firm D call. The CDR3 is 14 amino acids. The germline V gene encodes CDR1 SGHRS and CDR2 YFSETQ. Trimming took off 1 base at V and 0 bases at J, with 4 bases between the two ends. The CDR3 sequence is CASSLTANTGELFF. DNA of the CDR3: TGCGCCAGCAGCTTGACCGCGAACACCGGGGAGCTGTTTTTT.

V and J are TRBV7-2 and TRBJ2-1; D unresolved. CDR1 and CDR2 (germline): SGHTA, FQGNSA. Trimming stripped 3 bases from V and 1 base from J, with 10 bases between. CDR3 length: 15 residues. CDR3 loop: CASSFSTESYNEQFF. The CDR3 DNA is TGTGCCAGCAGCTTCAGCACCGAGTCCTACAATGAGCAGTTCTTC.

Only a few counts were recorded for this clone. The rearrangement links TRBV27 to TRBJ2-6, with TRBD2 identical over 7 bases. There are 15 residues in the CDR3. With 7 bases clipped from V and 6 bases from J, the junction kept 9 bases outside the gene matches. Germline loops: CDR1 MNHEY, CDR2 SMNVEV (reference sequence). CDR3 DNA sequence: TGTGCCAGCACCAAGGGAGGGAAGGAGGCCAACGTCCTGACTTTC. This translates into CASTKGGKEANVLTF.